These 2 T cell receptor beta chains came from one sample sequenced in a study of blood T cell repertoires in COVID-19. TCRdb's copy holds only in-frame clones and misses some; the assay was immunoSEQ multiplex PCR. Of some 190,000 clones in the sample, around 82% were seen once. Specimen: PBMCs or T cells enriched from blood (not recorded which). All receptors derive from a man aged 25-45 years with acute COVID-19.

The V and J genes are TRBV23-1 and TRBJ1-6; TRBD1 matches 8 bases. TRBV23-1 is placed among ORFs of uncertain function. The CDR3 contains 16 residues. V shed 2 bases, J shed 7 bases, and the junction held 7 bases outside the gene matches. CDR3 protein: CASSQQGAWGNSPLHF. Here the CDR3 DNA reads TGCGCCAGCAGTCAACAGGGGGCGTGGGGGAATTCACCCCTCCACTTT.

This clone was recorded once. This sequence joins TRBV12-5 and TRBJ2-2; D is ambiguous. CDR3 size: 13 residues. Germline CDR1 and CDR2: LGHNT and FRNRAP. With 1 base removed from V and 8 bases from J, the gap between germline ends came to 8 bases. This CDR3 reads CASGLDMFGELFF. The CDR3 DNA reads as TGTGCTAGTGGTTTGGACATGTTTGGGGAGCTGTTTTTT.